Listed here are 15 T cell receptor beta chains from one sample, sequenced in a study of blood T cell repertoires in COVID-19. Assay used: immunoSEQ multiplex PCR; TCRdb lists only in-frame clones, some missing. The table shows about 35,000 clones, with roughly 88% occurring only once. The sequenced sample was peripheral blood. These receptors all come from a woman aged 70-85 years with active COVID-19.

CDR3 bases: TGTGCCAGCAGCTTTTATATGAGCGGGGAGCTGTTTTTT. Translated, it gives CASSFYMSGELFF. The V call is TRBV11-2, the J call TRBJ2-2, with D unclear. The V end lost 3 bases, the J end lost 7 bases, and 9 bases lay between the germline ends. The CDR3 sequence is 13 residues long. Germline V gene data show CDR1 as SGHAT and CDR2 as FQNNGV.

The V gene is TRBV5-6, the J gene TRBJ1-1, with D possibly matching TRBD1 (6 bases). V was pared by 3 bases and J by 0 bases, with 18 bases between. Per germline, CDR1 SGHDT and CDR2 YYEEEE. The CDR3 sequence is 17 residues long. CDR3 nucleotides: TGTGCCAGCAGCTCCCTAGGACTCTGGGGGCTGAACACTGAAGCTTTCTTT. Amino acid sequence: CASSSLGLWGLNTEAFF.

The rearrangement links TRBV7-2 to TRBJ2-3, with D perhaps TRBD1 (5 bases). Germline CDR1 and CDR2: SGHTA and FQGNSA. This CDR3 contains 16 residues. V lost 4 bases and J 0 bases, leaving 14 bases between the germline ends. This CDR3 is CASSSEFYRSTDTQYF. CDR3 bases: TGTGCCAGCAGCTCCGAGTTCTACAGGAGCACAGATACGCAGTATTTT.

This chain links TRBV7-3 with TRBJ2-3, with 7 nucleotides matching TRBD2. Germline V lookup: CDR1 SGHTA, CDR2 FQGTGA. The CDR3 has 15 amino acids. The junction had 7 bases not matched to a gene; V was cut back by 3 bases and J by 4 bases. The CDR3 sequence is CASSFGLVVPDTQYF. The CDR3 DNA reads as TGTGCCAGCAGCTTCGGACTAGTGGTGCCAGATACGCAGTATTTT.

V is TRBV11-2 and J is TRBJ2-5, with 12 bases that match TRBD1. The germline V gene encodes CDR1 SGHAT and CDR2 FQNNGV. V trimming: 5 bases; J trimming: 7 bases; junction bases outside the gene matches: 8. The CDR3 sequence is 15 residues long. CDR3 nucleotides: TGTGCCAGCAGCGGCGGGACAGGGGGCCTCGGGACCCAGTACTTC. It specifies CASSGGTGGLGTQYF.

This chain links TRBV11-1 with TRBJ2-5; D gene unclear. The length of the CDR3 is 14 residues. Trimming took 0 bases from V and 4 from J, leaving 9 bases between them. Looked up from germline, CDR1 is SGHAT and CDR2 is FQDESV (reference sequence). In DNA, the CDR3 is TGTGCCAGCAGCTTAGCGGAGAGGAGAGAGACCCAGTACTTC. Its translation is CASSLAERRETQYF.

The V gene is TRBV21-1, the J gene TRBJ2-1; the D segment call TRBD2 is taken from the table without a DNA check. TRBV21-1 is deemed a pseudogene. The CDR3 is 12 residues long. The CDR3 region has the DNA TGTGCCAGCAGCTACCGACTAGGCGGGCAGTTCTTC. Translated, it gives CASSYRLGGQFF.

The V call is TRBV12-5, the J call TRBJ2-1; no firm D call. The CDR3 totals 12 residues. V was pared by 8 bases and J by 3 bases, with 8 bases between. Germline CDR1 and CDR2: LGHNT and FRNRAP. CDR3 DNA sequence: TGTGCTAGTCGCCAGAACTACAATGAGCAGTTCTTC. Its translation: CASRQNYNEQFF.

The chain joins TRBV18 to TRBJ1-1; the match to TRBD1 covers 11 bases. This CDR3 spans 17 amino acids. The germline CDR1 and CDR2 sequences are KGHSH and LQKENI. J gave up 1 base and V 3 bases, and 7 bases lay outside the gene matches. CDR3 DNA sequence: TGTGCCAGCTCACCCGCTCTCGGGACAGGGGGGAACACTGAAGCTTTCTTT. Its translation: CASSPALGTGGNTEAFF.

The chain has TRBV7-9 and TRBJ1-2, with no clear D. The germline V and J ends were trimmed by 5 bases and 6 bases, with 13 bases remaining between them. Germline assignment: CDR1 SEHNR and CDR2 FQNEAQ (reference sequence). This CDR3 has 13 residues. The CDR3 loop is CASSNDLFHGYTF. CDR3 sequence (DNA): TGTGCCAGCAGCAATGACTTGTTCCATGGCTACACCTTC.

This chain links TRBV2 with TRBJ2-1; D possibly corresponds to TRBD2 (5 bases). CDR1 SNHLY and CDR2 FYNNEI come from the germline V gene. With 7 bases removed from V and 5 bases from J, the gap between germline ends came to 12 bases. CDR3 length equals 13 residues. DNA of the CDR3: TGTGCCAGCAAATTCGAGCGGAACAATGAGCAGTTCTTC. This encodes CASKFERNNEQFF.

CDR3 sequence reads: CASSVYPDSLYEQYF. In DNA, the CDR3 is TGTGCCAGCAGCGTATATCCAGACAGCCTCTACGAGCAGTACTTC. This rearrangement joins TRBV9 to TRBJ2-7; the D gene is possibly TRBD1 (5 bases). Per germline, CDR1 SGDLS and CDR2 YYNGEE. V was clipped by 1 base and J by 3 bases, with 14 bases between them. The CDR3 covers 15 residues.

V is TRBV13 and J is TRBJ2-2; D not resolved. Trimming pared 6 bases from V and 8 bases from J, leaving 7 bases between. The germline V gene encodes CDR1 PRHDT and CDR2 FYEKMQ (reference sequence). CDR3 length equals 11 residues. The CDR3: CASSYLGELFF. CDR3 bases: TGTGCCAGCAGTTACCTAGGGGAGCTGTTTTTT.

V is TRBV7-9 and J is TRBJ1-1; perhaps TRBD1 as D (6 bases). The germline V gene has CDR1 SEHNR and CDR2 FQNEAQ (reference sequence). Trimming took off 4 bases at V and 1 base at J, with 13 bases between the two ends. This CDR3 has 15 amino acids. Here the CDR3 DNA reads TGTGCCAGCAGCTCACAACAGGGTGGGAACACTGAAGCTTTCTTT. Encoded protein: CASSSQQGGNTEAFF. The variable domain in full, with the rest retrieved from reference TRBV7-9 and TRBJ1-1, is DTGVSQNPRHKITKRGQNVTFRCDPISEHNRLYWYRQTLGQGPEFLTYFQNEAQLEKSRLLSDRFSAERPKGSFSTLEIQRTEQGDSAMYLCASSSQQGGNTEAFFGQGTRLTVV.

This clone has a handful of counts. The V call is TRBV5-4, the J call TRBJ2-7; the match to TRBD2 covers 8 bases. Germline V gives CDR1 SGHNT, CDR2 YYREEE (reference sequence). Germline trimming cut 5 bases from V and 0 bases from J; bases unmatched to any gene: 4. The CDR3 covers 14 residues. The CDR3, as DNA: TGTGCCAGCAGTCAGGGGACTAGCTCCTACGAGCAGTACTTC. Amino acid sequence: CASSQGTSSYEQYF.